Listed below are T cell receptor beta chains from one sample, sequenced in a study. TCRdb ran MiXCR on the 5' RACE reads and lists one entry per CDR3 protein. The table has 50,000 to 75,000 distinct CDR3 sequences, approximately 23% seen once; the top ten hold 2.9%. Specimen: memory CD4+ T cells sorted from a lymph node. The receptor source for this set is a female donor with breast cancer. Both conserved end residues are part of each CDR3. The D gene is left open where the match is weak. A clone size is listed for some rows: how often the clone was seen (once, few, many), or a class if it is expanded.

j_call d_call clone_size v_call cdr3_nt cdr3_aa
TRBJ2-1 NA NA TRBV5-1 TGCGCCAGCAGCTTGGAGGGAGCTTCCTACAGTGAGCAGTTCTTC CASSLEGASYSEQFF
TRBJ2-3 TRBD2 NA TRBV27 TGTGCCAGCGGTTCACGACTAGCGGGGTACACAGATACGCAGTATTTT CASGSRLAGYTDTQYF
TRBJ2-3 NA few TRBV4-3 TGCGCCAGCAGCCAAGAGGCGAGGACAGATACGCAGTATTTT CASSQEARTDTQYF
TRBJ1-1 NA NA TRBV6-1 TGTGCCAGCAGTCGCCCGAATCAGAACACTGAAGCTTTCTTT CASSRPNQNTEAFF
TRBJ1-4 NA few TRBV28 TGTGCCAGCAGGCCGGGACACTCTAATGAAAAACTGTTTTTT CASRPGHSNEKLFF
TRBJ2-7 NA NA TRBV20-1 TGCAGTGCAAGGCAGGGCTCCCGCTCCTACGAGCAGTACTTC CSARQGSRSYEQYF
TRBJ2-6 NA many TRBV29-1 TGCAGCGCACTTGGGGGAAGTGGGGCCAACGTCCTGACTTTC CSALGGSGANVLTF
TRBJ2-7 NA NA TRBV9 TGTGCCAGCAGCGTCCAGGGGGGGGCCGAGCAGTACTTC CASSVQGGAEQYF
TRBJ1-6 NA NA TRBV27 TGTGCCAGCAAAAACAGGAGCTCCTATAATTCACCCCTCCACTTT CASKNRSSYNSPLHF
TRBJ1-2 TRBD1 many TRBV5-1 TGCGCCAGCAGCTTGGCCGGGACAGTCAACTATGGCTACACCTTC CASSLAGTVNYGYTF
TRBJ2-7 NA few TRBV6-1 TGTGCCAGCAGCCGCGCCGGGCTGACAGACGGCTCCTACGAGCAGTACTTC CASSRAGLTDGSYEQYF
TRBJ2-5 NA NA TRBV18 TGTGCCAGCTCACCACGGGCGTGGGAACAAGAGACCCAGTACTTC CASSPRAWEQETQYF
TRBJ2-3 NA NA TRBV4-2 TGTGCCAGCAGCCAGGCCGGGACTCAAACAGATACGCAGTATTTT CASSQAGTQTDTQYF
TRBJ1-2 NA NA TRBV12-3/TRBV12-4 TGTGCCAGCAGTTTCGCAGGGGCAATCGGCTACACCTTC CASSFAGAIGYTF
TRBJ1-2 NA NA TRBV4-3 TGCGCCAGCAGCCGCTCTTGGGAAAGCTATGGCTACACCTTC CASSRSWESYGYTF
TRBJ2-1 NA many TRBV20-1 TGCAGTGTCAGAGGGGGTGCGGGTTGGGGCAATGAGCAGTTCTTC CSVRGGAGWGNEQFF
TRBJ2-5 NA NA TRBV20-1 TGCAGTGCTAGATCGGCGGGGAGGTGGGAGACCCAGTACTTC CSARSAGRWETQYF
TRBJ2-2 NA NA TRBV5-1 TGCGCCAGCAGCTTGTGGACGTTGGGGGACACCGGGGAGCTGTTTTTT CASSLWTLGDTGELFF
TRBJ1-4 TRBD1 many TRBV6-5 TGTGCCAGCAGTTACGGAGGGGACAGAAATGAAAAACTGTTTTTT CASSYGGDRNEKLFF
TRBJ1-2 TRBD1 few TRBV10-3 TGTGCCATCAATAGGGGACAGGGCTCAGTTAACTATGGCTACACCTTC CAINRGQGSVNYGYTF
TRBJ2-7 TRBD1 few TRBV4-1 TGCGCCAGCAGCCAAGCCGGGGACAGCCAAACCTACGAGCAGTACTTC CASSQAGDSQTYEQYF
TRBJ1-6 TRBD1 NA TRBV7-9 TGTGCCAGCAGCTCGTACAGGGGCACTGTACGCTATAATTCACCCCTCCACTTT CASSSYRGTVRYNSPLHF
TRBJ2-5 TRBD2 many TRBV12-3/TRBV12-4 TGTGCCAGCAGTCAACTAGCGGAAGAGACCCAGTACTTC CASSQLAEETQYF
TRBJ1-1 NA many TRBV5-1 TGCGCCAGCGCGATTGGGGGAATGGCAAGCACTGAAGCTTTCTTT CASAIGGMASTEAFF
TRBJ2-3 TRBD2 NA TRBV24-1 TGTGCCACCAGTGTAGGCGGGGGGTCATACGCAGATACGCAGTATTTT CATSVGGGSYADTQYF
TRBJ2-3 NA few TRBV5-1 TGCGCCAGCAGCTTGGAGGGTACGCAGTATTTT CASSLEGTQYF
TRBJ2-2 NA many TRBV6-1 TGTGCCAGCCTTCCGGGACAACTACTTAACACCGGGGAGCTGTTTTTT CASLPGQLLNTGELFF
TRBJ1-2 TRBD1 few TRBV29-1 TGCAGCGGCCTGACAGGGCAAGGCTATGGCTACACCTTC CSGLTGQGYGYTF
TRBJ2-3 TRBD2 many TRBV7-3 TGTGCCAGCAGCTTCGGCCTAGCGGGGGGGAAATACACAGATACGCAGTATTTT CASSFGLAGGKYTDTQYF
TRBJ2-2 TRBD2 NA TRBV6-5 TGTGCCAGCAGTCCAAACCTAGCGGGAGTCAACACCGGGGAGCTGTTTTTT CASSPNLAGVNTGELFF
TRBJ2-2 NA NA TRBV7-9 TGTGCCAGCAGCACGGACCCGATGGCGGTCGGGGAGCTGTTTTTT CASSTDPMAVGELFF
TRBJ2-7 NA few TRBV18 TGTGCCAGCTCCCCCCGGGGGGCTCGGGAGCAGTACTTC CASSPRGAREQYF